This is a list of T cell receptor beta chains from one sample in a study of T cells after yellow fever vaccination. A single record per CDR3 protein comes from TCRdb applying MiXCR to the 5' RACE reads. Seen here are 60,000 to 95,000 distinct CDR3 sequences, approximately 7.3% observed once, and the top ten hold about 27%. Sample: CD8+ T cells sorted from PBMCs, taken 9 to 11 days after the first yellow fever vaccination. The receptors shown here come from a man aged 18 to 30 who received the YFV17D yellow fever vaccine. CDR3s include the opening cysteine and the closing phenylalanine or tryptophan. The D gene is left open where the match is weak. Rows may omit the clone size; those that give it use once, few, many or a size class.

d_call: NA; j_call: TRBJ2-5; v_call: TRBV4-3; clone_size: few; cdr3_nt: TGCGCCAGCAGCCAAAGATTGGGGTGGGAGACCCAGTACTTC; cdr3_aa: CASSQRLGWETQYF
d_call: TRBD1; j_call: TRBJ2-1; v_call: TRBV16; clone_size: NA; cdr3_nt: TGTGCCAGCAGCCGCTTCAAAACAGGGGGCAATGAGCAGTTCTTC; cdr3_aa: CASSRFKTGGNEQFF
d_call: NA; j_call: TRBJ1-1; v_call: TRBV12-3/TRBV12-4; clone_size: many; cdr3_nt: TGTGCCAGCAGTTACCGGGGGTTAGTAAACACTGAAGCTTTCTTT; cdr3_aa: CASSYRGLVNTEAFF
d_call: TRBD2; j_call: TRBJ2-3; v_call: TRBV7-8; clone_size: many; cdr3_nt: TGTGCCAGCAGCTTGGGTAGCACGGGGGGGGATACGCAGTATTTT; cdr3_aa: CASSLGSTGGDTQYF
d_call: TRBD1; j_call: TRBJ2-7; v_call: TRBV5-1; clone_size: many; cdr3_nt: TGCGCCAGCAGTTGGCGGACAGGGGGTTACGAGCAGTACTTC; cdr3_aa: CASSWRTGGYEQYF
d_call: NA; j_call: TRBJ2-5; v_call: TRBV20-1; clone_size: NA; cdr3_nt: TGCAGTGCTAGTGTTGGAGGGTCGTCGGTGGAGACCCAGTACTTC; cdr3_aa: CSASVGGSSVETQYF
d_call: NA; j_call: TRBJ1-5; v_call: TRBV5-5; clone_size: NA; cdr3_nt: TGTGCCAGCAGCTCGGACGGGGGCCAGCCCCAGCATTTT; cdr3_aa: CASSSDGGQPQHF
d_call: NA; j_call: TRBJ2-5; v_call: TRBV4-2; clone_size: NA; cdr3_nt: TGTGCCAGCAGCCAGGCTAGCGTGGGGTGGGGAGAGACCCAGTACTTC; cdr3_aa: CASSQASVGWGETQYF
d_call: TRBD2; j_call: TRBJ2-3; v_call: TRBV14; clone_size: many; cdr3_nt: TGTGCCAGCAGCCAGCGCCCCGGACTAGCGGGGACCACAGATACGCAGTATTTT; cdr3_aa: CASSQRPGLAGTTDTQYF
d_call: NA; j_call: TRBJ1-3; v_call: TRBV4-1; clone_size: many; cdr3_nt: TGCGCCAGCAGCCAGGGATCTGGAAACACCATATATTTT; cdr3_aa: CASSQGSGNTIYF
d_call: TRBD1; j_call: TRBJ1-1; v_call: TRBV20-1; clone_size: few; cdr3_nt: TGCAGTGCAAAGTCGGGACAGGGGTCCACTGAAGCTTTCTTT; cdr3_aa: CSAKSGQGSTEAFF
d_call: TRBD1; j_call: TRBJ1-2; v_call: TRBV7-9; clone_size: many; cdr3_nt: TGTGCCAGTGGGGACAGTTCTAACTATGGCTACACCTTC; cdr3_aa: CASGDSSNYGYTF
d_call: NA; j_call: TRBJ1-2; v_call: TRBV6-1; clone_size: many; cdr3_nt: TGTGCCAGCAGTGAACACCCGTTATATGGCTACACCTTC; cdr3_aa: CASSEHPLYGYTF
d_call: NA; j_call: TRBJ1-4; v_call: TRBV9; clone_size: NA; cdr3_nt: TGTGCCAGCAGCGTACCCGGTGGGGGCGAAGAAAAACTGTTTTTT; cdr3_aa: CASSVPGGGEEKLFF
d_call: TRBD1; j_call: TRBJ1-1; v_call: TRBV7-6; clone_size: many; cdr3_nt: TGTGCCAGCAGCTTGGTGGGGACAGCCTTCGAAGCTTTCTTT; cdr3_aa: CASSLVGTAFEAFF
d_call: NA; j_call: TRBJ1-1; v_call: TRBV4-1; clone_size: many; cdr3_nt: TGCGCCAGCAGCCCCAGGGCGGGAAGCACTGAAGCTTTCTTT; cdr3_aa: CASSPRAGSTEAFF
d_call: TRBD1; j_call: TRBJ1-6; v_call: TRBV9; clone_size: NA; cdr3_nt: TGTGCCAGCAGCCCGCTGACAGGGACAGGGGTAAATTCACCCCTCCACTTT; cdr3_aa: CASSPLTGTGVNSPLHF
d_call: NA; j_call: TRBJ2-1; v_call: TRBV6-5; clone_size: few; cdr3_nt: TGTGCCAGCAGTTACCCGGGCAGGGACAATGAGCAGTTCTTC; cdr3_aa: CASSYPGRDNEQFF
d_call: NA; j_call: TRBJ1-1; v_call: TRBV14; clone_size: NA; cdr3_nt: TGTGCCAGCAGATCCGGGGCAGGGACATCGGGCACTGAAGCTTTCTTT; cdr3_aa: CASRSGAGTSGTEAFF
d_call: TRBD1; j_call: TRBJ1-6; v_call: TRBV7-9; clone_size: NA; cdr3_nt: TGTGCCAGCAGCTGGGGCAGGGGGCTTTCACCCCTCCACTTT; cdr3_aa: CASSWGRGLSPLHF
d_call: TRBD2; j_call: TRBJ2-7; v_call: TRBV5-6; clone_size: many; cdr3_nt: TGTGCCAGCAGCTTATCCGGACTAGAGCCGGGCGAGCAGTACTTC; cdr3_aa: CASSLSGLEPGEQYF
d_call: TRBD2; j_call: TRBJ2-7; v_call: TRBV29-1; clone_size: NA; cdr3_nt: TGCAGCGTTGAGGGGGGCAGCGGGGGGGCCGGCGAGCAGTACTTC; cdr3_aa: CSVEGGSGGAGEQYF
d_call: TRBD1; j_call: TRBJ2-1; v_call: TRBV9; clone_size: NA; cdr3_nt: TGTGCCAGCAGCGTAGGACAGGGGATCCATGAGCAGTTCTTC; cdr3_aa: CASSVGQGIHEQFF
d_call: NA; j_call: TRBJ2-2; v_call: TRBV12-3/TRBV12-4; clone_size: many; cdr3_nt: TGTGCCAGCAACGGGATACACACCGGGGAGCTGTTTTTT; cdr3_aa: CASNGIHTGELFF
d_call: NA; j_call: TRBJ1-2; v_call: TRBV4-2; clone_size: many; cdr3_nt: TGTGCCAGCAGCCCTTACGACCCTTCTAACTATGGCTACACCTTC; cdr3_aa: CASSPYDPSNYGYTF
d_call: TRBD1; j_call: TRBJ2-1; v_call: TRBV5-1; clone_size: many; cdr3_nt: TGCGCCAGCAGCTGGACAGGGTTTCTGTCCAATGAGCAGTTCTTC; cdr3_aa: CASSWTGFLSNEQFF
d_call: TRBD1; j_call: TRBJ2-2; v_call: TRBV19; clone_size: NA; cdr3_nt: TGTGCCAGTAGTATACAGGGGGCGGCCGGGGAGCTGTTTTTT; cdr3_aa: CASSIQGAAGELFF
d_call: TRBD1; j_call: TRBJ2-3; v_call: TRBV5-1; clone_size: NA; cdr3_nt: TGCGCCAGCAGCGTCAGGGGGAATCGGGCAGATACGCAGTATTTT; cdr3_aa: CASSVRGNRADTQYF
d_call: TRBD1; j_call: TRBJ1-1; v_call: TRBV19; clone_size: NA; cdr3_nt: TGTGCCAGTAGTATCGGGACAGGGTTTAACACTGAAGCTTTCTTT; cdr3_aa: CASSIGTGFNTEAFF
d_call: NA; j_call: TRBJ2-2; v_call: TRBV19; clone_size: NA; cdr3_nt: TGTGCCAGTAGTATCCCAGAGGCCGGGGAGCTGTTTTTT; cdr3_aa: CASSIPEAGELFF
d_call: NA; j_call: TRBJ1-4; v_call: TRBV30; clone_size: few; cdr3_nt: TGTGCCTGGAGTTTGGCGGGGGCCGCTAATGAAAAACTGTTTTTT; cdr3_aa: CAWSLAGAANEKLFF
d_call: NA; j_call: TRBJ2-1; v_call: TRBV12-3/TRBV12-4; clone_size: many; cdr3_nt: TGTGCCAGCAGTCCGCGTCGTGGCGTCTACAATGAGCAGTTCTTC; cdr3_aa: CASSPRRGVYNEQFF
d_call: NA; j_call: TRBJ2-6; v_call: TRBV12-3/TRBV12-4; clone_size: many; cdr3_nt: TGTGCCAGCAGTCCAACTCTAACTGGGGCCAACGTCCTGACTTTC; cdr3_aa: CASSPTLTGANVLTF
d_call: NA; j_call: TRBJ1-2; v_call: TRBV4-2; clone_size: few; cdr3_nt: TGTGCCAGCAGCCGATTAGGACAGCCTTATGGCTACACCTTC; cdr3_aa: CASSRLGQPYGYTF
d_call: TRBD1; j_call: TRBJ1-1; v_call: TRBV27; clone_size: many; cdr3_nt: TGTGCCAGCCGATCGGGACAGCAGAACACTGAAGCTTTCTTT; cdr3_aa: CASRSGQQNTEAFF
d_call: TRBD1; j_call: TRBJ1-5; v_call: TRBV19; clone_size: few; cdr3_nt: TGTGCCAGTAGTATCACAGGGGCCAGAAATCAGCCCCAGCATTTT; cdr3_aa: CASSITGARNQPQHF
d_call: TRBD1; j_call: TRBJ2-7; v_call: TRBV12-3/TRBV12-4; clone_size: many; cdr3_nt: TGTGCCAGCAGTCGCCGACAGGGGCCTTCCTACGAGCAGTACTTC; cdr3_aa: CASSRRQGPSYEQYF
d_call: NA; j_call: TRBJ2-3; v_call: TRBV3-1; clone_size: few; cdr3_nt: TGTGCCAGCAGCCAAGATCCAGCCCTTGAGAGGGGAGATACGCAGTATTTT; cdr3_aa: CASSQDPALERGDTQYF
d_call: NA; j_call: TRBJ2-1; v_call: TRBV7-9; clone_size: NA; cdr3_nt: TGTGCCAGCAGCCCCCCGACGGTCTCCTACGAGCAGTTCTTC; cdr3_aa: CASSPPTVSYEQFF
d_call: NA; j_call: TRBJ2-3; v_call: TRBV3-2; clone_size: many; cdr3_nt: TGTGCCAGCAGCCTTCGGACAGACAACACAGATACGCAGTATTTT; cdr3_aa: CASSLRTDNTDTQYF
d_call: NA; j_call: TRBJ1-5; v_call: TRBV27; clone_size: many; cdr3_nt: TGTGCCAGCAGTTTAGGAGGGTTCGACCAGCCCCAGCATTTT; cdr3_aa: CASSLGGFDQPQHF
d_call: NA; j_call: TRBJ1-5; v_call: TRBV6-5; clone_size: few; cdr3_nt: TGTGCCAGCAGTTCCCGTATAGGAGATCAGCCCCAGCATTTT; cdr3_aa: CASSSRIGDQPQHF
d_call: NA; j_call: TRBJ2-3; v_call: TRBV4-3; clone_size: many; cdr3_nt: TGCGCCAGCAGCCAAGCTAGGCGGTCCACAGATACGCAGTATTTT; cdr3_aa: CASSQARRSTDTQYF
d_call: NA; j_call: TRBJ1-2; v_call: TRBV7-9; clone_size: few; cdr3_nt: TGTGCCAGCAGCTTCGTCGGGACACCCTACACCTTC; cdr3_aa: CASSFVGTPYTF
d_call: NA; j_call: TRBJ1-1; v_call: TRBV7-6; clone_size: few; cdr3_nt: TGTGCCAGCAGCCCGAGTCTGAACACTGAAGCTTTCTTT; cdr3_aa: CASSPSLNTEAFF
d_call: NA; j_call: TRBJ2-3; v_call: TRBV7-2; clone_size: few; cdr3_nt: TGTGCCAGCAGCTCCGAACCGGACTACCCCGTGGATACGCAGTATTTT; cdr3_aa: CASSSEPDYPVDTQYF
d_call: NA; j_call: TRBJ2-2; v_call: TRBV12-3/TRBV12-4; clone_size: NA; cdr3_nt: TGTGCCAGCAGTTTTTCGAACACCGGGGAGCTGTTTTTT; cdr3_aa: CASSFSNTGELFF
d_call: TRBD1; j_call: TRBJ1-1; v_call: TRBV5-1; clone_size: few; cdr3_nt: TGCGCCAGCAGCCCGGGGGAGGGGGCGCTTACTGAAGCTTTCTTT; cdr3_aa: CASSPGEGALTEAFF
d_call: NA; j_call: TRBJ2-1; v_call: TRBV4-1; clone_size: many; cdr3_nt: TGCGCCAGCAGTCACAAGACGGGCTATGAGCAGTTCTTC; cdr3_aa: CASSHKTGYEQFF
d_call: NA; j_call: TRBJ2-4; v_call: TRBV7-9; clone_size: NA; cdr3_nt: TGTGCCAGCAGCTTTCTTTACATTCAGTACTTC; cdr3_aa: CASSFLYIQYF
d_call: TRBD2; j_call: TRBJ2-1; v_call: TRBV7-9; clone_size: NA; cdr3_nt: TGTGCCAGCAGCTACGTACTAGCGGGGGGGCACAATGAGCAGTTCTTC; cdr3_aa: CASSYVLAGGHNEQFF
d_call: NA; j_call: TRBJ2-1; v_call: TRBV7-8; clone_size: NA; cdr3_nt: TGTGCCAGCAGCTTAGCACCCAGGGAGCAGTTCTTC; cdr3_aa: CASSLAPREQFF
d_call: NA; j_call: TRBJ1-6; v_call: TRBV6-5; clone_size: many; cdr3_nt: TGTGCCAGCAGTTACCAGTCGTCCGGGTTCTATAATTCACCCCTCCACTTT; cdr3_aa: CASSYQSSGFYNSPLHF
d_call: TRBD1; j_call: TRBJ1-6; v_call: TRBV6-2/TRBV6-3; clone_size: NA; cdr3_nt: TGTGCCAGCAGTTCCTTCGGGCCCGGGACAGGGAATTCACCCCTCCACTTT; cdr3_aa: CASSSFGPGTGNSPLHF
d_call: NA; j_call: TRBJ2-1; v_call: TRBV5-1; clone_size: many; cdr3_nt: TGCGCCAGCAGCTTGGCCGGACACCCTCATGAGCAGTTCTTC; cdr3_aa: CASSLAGHPHEQFF
d_call: NA; j_call: TRBJ2-2; v_call: TRBV7-9; clone_size: few; cdr3_nt: TGTGCCAGCAGCCAACTAGCACTCGGGGAGCTGTTTTTT; cdr3_aa: CASSQLALGELFF
d_call: NA; j_call: TRBJ2-7; v_call: TRBV9; clone_size: medium-sized; cdr3_nt: TGTGCCAGCAGCGTCGGCGGGACCCCAACCTACGAGCAGTACTTC; cdr3_aa: CASSVGGTPTYEQYF
d_call: NA; j_call: TRBJ2-2; v_call: TRBV6-4; clone_size: many; cdr3_nt: TGTGCCAGCAGTGAGGGGACCGGGGAGCTGTTTTTT; cdr3_aa: CASSEGTGELFF